The 15 T cell receptor beta chains reported below all come from one sample, sequenced in a study of response to subunit inactivated influenza vaccine. From the RT-PCR reads, TCRdb called clonotypes with MiXCR, one entry per CDR3 protein. This sample has 500,000 to 650,000 distinct CDR3 sequences; 7.6% occur once, and the top ten carry 10% to 15%. The source was PBMCs from blood, collected approximately 25 months after vaccination. The source of these receptors is a man aged 45 to 70 who received an inactivated influenza vaccine.

The chain recombines TRBV27 with TRBJ2-7; the match to TRBD1 covers 7 bases. The J segment lost 0 bases and the V segment lost 6 bases, leaving 11 bases of the junction unmatched. The CDR3 loop spans 16 amino acids. Germline V CDR1 and CDR2: MNHEY, SMNVEV (reference sequence). In nucleotides, the CDR3 is TGTGCCAGCAGCATAACCGTAGGGACAGTCTCCTACGAGCAGTACTTC. Its translation: CASSITVGTVSYEQYF.

CDR3 protein: CASSFGLAGGHEQFF. Here the CDR3 DNA reads TGTGCCAGCAGCTTTGGACTAGCGGGGGGGCATGAGCAGTTCTTC. This sequence joins TRBV7-8 and TRBJ2-1; 15 bases match TRBD2. The CDR3 extends over 15 amino acids. Per germline, CDR1 SGHVS and CDR2 FQNEAQ. The J segment lost 8 bases and the V segment lost 3 bases, leaving 2 bases of the junction unmatched. Variable domain in full (rest from reference TRBV7-8 and TRBJ2-1): GAGVSQSPRYKVAKRGQDVALRCDPISGHVSLFWYQQALGQGPEFLTYFQNEAQLDKSGLPSDRFFAERPEGSVSTLKIQRTQQEDSAVYLCASSFGLAGGHEQFFGPGTRLTVL.

The V and J genes are TRBV10-3 and TRBJ1-5, with no clear D. The CDR3 sequence is 13 residues long. Between the trimmed V and J ends, which lost 6 bases and 5 bases, there was a span of 11 bases. CDR1 and CDR2 from the germline V gene are ENHRY and SYGVKD. The CDR3 loop reads CAISPDGDQPQHF. The CDR3 DNA sequence: TGTGCCATCAGCCCGGACGGGGATCAGCCCCAGCATTTT.

This clonotype has at least ten counts. The chain carries TRBV7-9 and TRBJ1-1; the D gene is possibly TRBD1 (6 bases). Trimming took 6 bases from V and 7 from J, leaving 12 bases between them. Germline CDR1 is SEHNR and CDR2 is FQNEAQ (reference sequence). The CDR3 has 12 amino acids. CDR3 in amino acids: CASSLGANEAFF. DNA of the CDR3: TGTGCCAGCAGTTTGGGGGCAAATGAAGCTTTCTTT.

The CDR3 DNA reads as TGCAGTGCTCATCAGGGGGATGGCTACACCTTC. Encoded protein: CSAHQGDGYTF. The chain joins TRBV20-1 to TRBJ1-2; 7 positions agree with TRBD1. CDR3 size: 11 residues. Germline V lookup: CDR1 DFQATT, CDR2 SNEGSKA (reference sequence). The junction had 3 bases not matched to a gene; V was cut back by 5 bases and J by 6 bases.

The rearrangement joins TRBV5-1 to TRBJ2-3; 8 nucleotides line up with TRBD1. Germline CDR1 is SGHRS and CDR2 is YFSETQ. The CDR3 is 14 residues long. J lost 2 bases, V lost 5 bases, and 4 bases had no gene match. CDR3 bases: TGCGCCAGCAGGTGGACAGGGACCACAGATACGCAGTATTTT. Translating gives CASRWTGTTDTQYF.

In its sample, this clonotype was seen many times. This rearrangement joins TRBV4-2 to TRBJ2-2, with no clear D. V was pared by 0 bases and J by 10 bases, with 9 bases between. Germline V gene lookup returns CDR1 LGHNA and CDR2 YNFKEQ. The CDR3 covers 13 residues. CDR3 nucleotide sequence: TGTGCCAGCAGCCAAGATACACGGGCGGAGCTGTTTTTT. Protein sequence: CASSQDTRAELFF.

This clonotype showed up many times. CDR3 amino acids: CSAQASAANTGELFF. The CDR3 DNA reads TGCAGCGCCCAGGCGAGCGCGGCGAACACCGGGGAGCTGTTTTTT. The chain links TRBV29-1 to TRBJ2-2; no reliable D call. V dropped 7 bases and J dropped 0 bases, with 15 bases sitting between them. This CDR3 has 15 residues. The V gene's germline CDR1 is SQVTM and CDR2 ANQGSEA.

J is TRBJ2-1 and V is TRBV10-3; TRBD2 is a possible D gene (6 bases). The CDR3 loop spans 15 amino acids. The germline gives CDR1 ENHRY, CDR2 SYGVKD. The germline V and J ends were trimmed by 8 bases and 0 bases, with 14 bases remaining between them. The CDR3 coding sequence is TGTGCCATCGGTGGTCTGGAGGGCTCCTACAATGAGCAGTTCTTC. Amino acid sequence: CAIGGLEGSYNEQFF.

This clonotype was counted a few times. The J gene is TRBJ2-5, the V gene TRBV30; the match to TRBD1 covers 8 bases. Trimming at V came to 3 bases and at J to 5 bases, leaving 8 bases not matched to a gene. Germline CDR1 and CDR2: GTSNPN and SVGIG (reference sequence). This CDR3 has 14 amino acids. The CDR3: CAWRDPGGWETQYF. CDR3 in DNA: TGTGCCTGGAGGGATCCAGGGGGCTGGGAGACCCAGTACTTC.

This clonotype was counted ten times or more. This chain joins TRBV3-1 and TRBJ2-1; tentative D call: TRBD1 (6 bases). The ends were cut back, 4 bases at V and 7 bases at J, with 17 bases in the middle. The CDR3 is 15 amino acids. CDR1 and CDR2 from the germline V gene are LGHDT and YNNKEL (reference sequence). CDR3 DNA sequence: TGTGCCAGCAGCCCTAGACAGGTCCTCGAGAATGAGCAGTTCTTC. Protein sequence: CASSPRQVLENEQFF.

This clonotype showed up just once. The rearrangement uses TRBV6-1 and TRBJ2-5; possibly TRBD1 for D (6 bases). With 2 bases removed from V and 7 bases from J, the gap between germline ends came to 20 bases. The germline CDR1 and CDR2 sequences are MNHNS and SASEGT. This CDR3 spans 16 amino acids. The CDR3, as DNA: TGTGCCAGCAGTGAATTCCAGGGGAGCGGAAGATCGACCCAGTACTTC. Translated: CASSEFQGSGRSTQYF.

This clonotype was counted a few times. The chain joins TRBV28 to TRBJ2-1, with TRBD1 identical over 8 bases. The J segment lost 8 bases and the V segment lost 6 bases, leaving 12 bases of the junction unmatched. Germline lookup yields CDR1 MDHEN and CDR2 SYDVKM. This CDR3 contains 15 residues. In DNA, the CDR3 is TGTGCCAGCAGCAAAGACAGGGGAGGCCTCTATGAGCAGTTCTTC. Translated, it gives CASSKDRGGLYEQFF.

This clonotype was observed a handful of times. The chain links TRBV6-2 or TRBV6-3 to TRBJ2-7; D may be TRBD2 (5 bases). Germline-derived CDR1 and CDR2 are MNHEY and SVGEGT. V was cut by 6 bases and J by 2 bases, with 23 bases left in between. The CDR3 contains 17 residues. The CDR3 nucleotides are TGTGCCAGCAGGGACGTTTCCGTGAGAAAGCGGCCCTACGAGCAGTACTTC. The encoded protein is CASRDVSVRKRPYEQYF.

In this sample, this clonotype turned up a few times. The chain is built from TRBV3-1 and TRBJ2-1; D might be TRBD2 (5 bases). The CDR3 has 16 amino acids. Germline V gene lookup returns CDR1 LGHDT and CDR2 YNNKEL (reference sequence). The V and J ends lost 2 bases and 0 bases respectively, with 11 bases between them. The CDR3 reads CASSQSLGSSYNEQFF. As DNA, the CDR3 is TGTGCCAGCAGCCAATCGCTGGGGAGCTCCTACAATGAGCAGTTCTTC.